The clone carrying this T cell receptor beta chain has more than one count but fewer than ten. MiXCR, run by TCRdb on the 5' RACE reads, gives a single entry per CDR3 protein. The data hold 1.5 million to 2 million distinct CDR3 sequences, with under 35% observed a single time. This specimen comes from a study of identical twins. This TCR came from a newborn girl in good health. Sequencing input: cord blood.

The CDR3 sequence: CSASSDRNIQYF. The CDR3 nucleotides read TGCAGTGCTAGTTCGGACAGAAACATTCAGTACTTC. The rearrangement joins TRBV20-1 to TRBJ2-4; possibly TRBD1 for D (6 bases). The CDR3 runs 12 residues. CDR1 and CDR2 (germline): DFQATT, SNEGSKA (reference sequence). V gave up 3 bases and J gave up 6 bases, with 9 bases separating them.